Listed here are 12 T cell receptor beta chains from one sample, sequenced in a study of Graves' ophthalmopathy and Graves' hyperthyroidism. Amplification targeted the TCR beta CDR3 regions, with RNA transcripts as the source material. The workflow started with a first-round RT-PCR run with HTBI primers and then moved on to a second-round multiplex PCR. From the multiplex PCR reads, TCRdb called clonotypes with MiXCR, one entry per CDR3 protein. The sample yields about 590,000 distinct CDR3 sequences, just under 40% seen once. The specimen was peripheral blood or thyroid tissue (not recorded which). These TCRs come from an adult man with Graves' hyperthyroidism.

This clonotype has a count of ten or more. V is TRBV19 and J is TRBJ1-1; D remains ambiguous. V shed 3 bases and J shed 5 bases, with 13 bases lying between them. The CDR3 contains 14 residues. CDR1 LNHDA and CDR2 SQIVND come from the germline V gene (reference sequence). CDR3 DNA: TGTGCCAGTAGTATGGGCGGGTTTGAAACTGAAGCTTTCTTT. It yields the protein CASSMGGFETEAFF.

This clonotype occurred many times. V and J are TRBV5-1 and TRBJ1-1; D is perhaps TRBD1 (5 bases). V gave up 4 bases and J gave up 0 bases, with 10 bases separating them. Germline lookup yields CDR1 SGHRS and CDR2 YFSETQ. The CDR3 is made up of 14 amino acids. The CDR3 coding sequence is TGCGCCAGCAGCCCGGGGGGTTTGAACACTGAAGCTTTCTTT. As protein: CASSPGGLNTEAFF.

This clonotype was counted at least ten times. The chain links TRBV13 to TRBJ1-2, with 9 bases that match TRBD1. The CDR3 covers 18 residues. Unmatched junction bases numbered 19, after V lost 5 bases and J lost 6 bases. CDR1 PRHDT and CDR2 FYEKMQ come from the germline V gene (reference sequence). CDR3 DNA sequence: TGTGCCAGCAGCCCCTTTCCCGGGACAGGGCTCTCTGACGATGGCTACACCTTC. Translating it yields CASSPFPGTGLSDDGYTF.

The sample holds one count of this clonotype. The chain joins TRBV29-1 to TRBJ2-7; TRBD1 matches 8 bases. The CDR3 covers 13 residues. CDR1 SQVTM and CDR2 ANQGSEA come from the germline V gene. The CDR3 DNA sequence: TGCAGTCCAGGGGGCGGGTCAAACTACGAGCAGTACTTC. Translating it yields CSPGGGSNYEQYF.

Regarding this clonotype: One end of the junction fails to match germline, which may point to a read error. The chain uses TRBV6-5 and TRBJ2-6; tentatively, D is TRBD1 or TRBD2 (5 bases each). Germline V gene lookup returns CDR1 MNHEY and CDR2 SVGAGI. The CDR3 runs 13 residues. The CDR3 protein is CASSYLGPNTEAF. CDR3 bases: TGTGCCAGCAGTTACCTGGGACCTAACACTGAAGCTTTC.

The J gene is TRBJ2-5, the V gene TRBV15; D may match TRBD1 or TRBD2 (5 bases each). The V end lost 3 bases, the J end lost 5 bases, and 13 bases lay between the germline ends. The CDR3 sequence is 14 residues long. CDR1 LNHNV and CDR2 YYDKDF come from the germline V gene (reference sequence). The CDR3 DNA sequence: TGTGCCACCAGCAGGACAGCGGCCGGGGAGACCCAGTACTTC. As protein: CATSRTAAGETQYF.

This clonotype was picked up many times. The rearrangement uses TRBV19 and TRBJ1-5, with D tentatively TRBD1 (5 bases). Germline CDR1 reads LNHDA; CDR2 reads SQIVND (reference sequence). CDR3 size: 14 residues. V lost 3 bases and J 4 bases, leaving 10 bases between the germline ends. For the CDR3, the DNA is TGTGCCAGTAGTATTTGGGGCCGTAATCAGCCCCAGCATTTT. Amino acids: CASSIWGRNQPQHF.

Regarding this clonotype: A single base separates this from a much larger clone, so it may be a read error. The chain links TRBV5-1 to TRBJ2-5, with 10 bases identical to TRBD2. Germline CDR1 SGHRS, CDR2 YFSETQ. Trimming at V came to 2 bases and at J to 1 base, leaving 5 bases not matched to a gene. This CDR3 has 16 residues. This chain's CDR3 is CASSFSSSGGQETQYF. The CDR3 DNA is TGCGCCAGCAGCTTTTCCTCTAGCGGGGGCCAAGAGACCCAGTACTTC.

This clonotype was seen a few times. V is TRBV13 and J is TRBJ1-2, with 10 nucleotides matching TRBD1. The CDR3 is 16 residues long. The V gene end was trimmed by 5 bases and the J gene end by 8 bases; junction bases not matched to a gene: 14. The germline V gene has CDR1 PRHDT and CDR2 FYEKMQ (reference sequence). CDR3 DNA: TGTGCCAGCAGCACCTGGGACGGACAGGGGGTTTGGGGCTACACCTTC. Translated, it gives CASSTWDGQGVWGYTF.

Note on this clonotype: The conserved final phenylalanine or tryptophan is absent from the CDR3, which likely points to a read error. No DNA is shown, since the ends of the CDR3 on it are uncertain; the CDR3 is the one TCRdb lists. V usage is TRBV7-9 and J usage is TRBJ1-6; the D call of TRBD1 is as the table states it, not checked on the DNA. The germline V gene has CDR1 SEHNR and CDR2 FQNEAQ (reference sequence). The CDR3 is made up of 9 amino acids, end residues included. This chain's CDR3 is CASSSSRQE.

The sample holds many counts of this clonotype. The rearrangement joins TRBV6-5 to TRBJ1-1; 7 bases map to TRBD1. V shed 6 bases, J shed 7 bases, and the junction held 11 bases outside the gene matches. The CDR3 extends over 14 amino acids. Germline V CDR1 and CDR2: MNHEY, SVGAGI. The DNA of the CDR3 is TGTGCCAGCAGAATGAGAGGGGGCGAGTTTGAAGCTTTCTTT. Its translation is CASRMRGGEFEAFF.

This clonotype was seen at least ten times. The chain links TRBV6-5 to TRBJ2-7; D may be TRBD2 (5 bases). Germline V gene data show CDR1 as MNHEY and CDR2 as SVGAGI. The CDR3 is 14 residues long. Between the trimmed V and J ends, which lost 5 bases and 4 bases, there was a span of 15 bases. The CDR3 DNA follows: TGTGCCAGCAGTCTTCGGGATCCTTGGTACGAGCAGTACTTC. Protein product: CASSLRDPWYEQYF.